This entry lists 6 T cell receptor beta chains sequenced from one sample in a study of vaccination and CD4 T cells after COVID-19. No antigen has been identified for these receptors. The Oncomine TCR Beta short-read assay sequenced DNA from cultured CD4+ T cells. TCRdb re-called the PCR reads through MiXCR, storing one row per CDR3 protein. There are under 25,000 distinct CDR3 sequences in the sample; 67% occur only once, and 6.5% to 8.5% lies in the top ten. As to treatment: approximately 11-day PBMC culture with coronavirus spike peptide pools or control peptides (ViraFEST assay). Sequencing was carried out using CD4+ T cells from blood, cultured in vitro. These receptors came from a human donor who had recovered from COVID-19.

Concerning this clonotype itself: A read error is likely, as this CDR3 ends without the conserved phenylalanine or tryptophan. This chain connects TRBV20-1 to TRBJ1-6; a possible D gene is TRBD1 (5 bases). This CDR3 comprises 15 residues. Germline lookup yields CDR1 DFQATT and CDR2 SNEGSKA (reference sequence). V was cut by 3 bases and J by 5 bases, with 14 bases left in between. CDR3 region: CSARDPGPHNSPLHS. The CDR3, as DNA: TGCAGTGCTAGGGACCCGGGACCGCATAATTCACCCCTCCACTCT.

The chain carries TRBV6-2 or TRBV6-3 and TRBJ1-5; 9 nucleotides match TRBD1. The CDR3 spans 19 residues. The V gene's germline CDR1 is MNHEY and CDR2 SVGEGT. Losses at the gene ends were 2 bases for V and 1 base for J; bases not matched to a gene: 12. Written as DNA, the CDR3 is TGTGCCAGCAGTTACACCAAGGGACAGGGACCGACCAGCAATCAGCCCCAGCATTTT. Protein: CASSYTKGQGPTSNQPQHF.

V and J are TRBV7-9 and TRBJ2-5; 8 bases match TRBD1. CDR3 length: 15 residues. CDR1 is SEHNR and CDR2 is FQNEAQ in the germline V gene (reference sequence). The V and J ends lost 6 bases and 1 base, in that order; junction bases with no gene match: 7. The CDR3 DNA reads TGTGCCAGCAGACAAGGACAGGGATCCCAAGAGACCCAGTACTTC. Its protein product is CASRQGQGSQETQYF. The complete variable domain, with remaining parts taken from reference TRBV7-9 and TRBJ2-5, reads DTGVSQNPRHKITKRGQNVTFRCDPISEHNRLYWYRQTLGQGPEFLTYFQNEAQLEKSRLLSDRFSAERPKGSFSTLEIQRTEQGDSAMYLCASRQGQGSQETQYFGPGTRLLVL.

The chain is built from TRBV20-1 and TRBJ1-6; D not certain. V lost 2 bases and J lost 6, with 17 bases in between. The CDR3 extends over 16 amino acids. In germline, CDR1 is DFQATT, CDR2 SNEGSKA (reference sequence). For the CDR3, the DNA is TGCAGTGCTAGACTCCTGTCTTCCCTAAGTAATTCACCCCTCCACTTT. Translation gives CSARLLSSLSNSPLHF.

The chain uses TRBV2 and TRBJ2-7, with D perhaps matching TRBD2 (5 bases). Trimming took off 9 bases at V and 9 bases at J, with 24 bases between the two ends. Germline V gives CDR1 SNHLY, CDR2 FYNNEI. The CDR3 sequence is 14 residues long. The DNA for the CDR3 is TGTGCCAGAGAAATTAGAGCAGCGGCTAAAGTGCAGTACTTC. It translates to CAREIRAAAKVQYF.

This chain joins TRBV6-1 and TRBJ2-7; D is unresolved. The CDR3 has 14 amino acids. Germline V gives CDR1 MNHNS, CDR2 SASEGT. V shed 7 bases and J shed 4 bases, with 17 bases lying between them. The CDR3 region has the DNA TGTGCCAGCACCCCGGGCCCGGTAAGGTACGAGCAGTACTTC. Translating it yields CASTPGPVRYEQYF.